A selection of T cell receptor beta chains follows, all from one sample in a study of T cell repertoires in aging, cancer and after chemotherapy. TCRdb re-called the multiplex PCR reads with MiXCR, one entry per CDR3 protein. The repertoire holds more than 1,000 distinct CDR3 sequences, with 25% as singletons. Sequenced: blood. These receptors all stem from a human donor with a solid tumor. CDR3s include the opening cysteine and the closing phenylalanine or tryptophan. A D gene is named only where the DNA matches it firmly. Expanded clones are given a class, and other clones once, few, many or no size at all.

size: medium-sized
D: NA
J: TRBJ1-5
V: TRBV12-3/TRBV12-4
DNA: TGTGCCAGCAACCAGGGGAGCAATCAGCCCCAGCATTTT
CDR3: CASNQGSNQPQHF

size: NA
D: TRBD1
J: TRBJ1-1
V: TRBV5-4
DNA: TGTGCCAGCAGCACCACGGACAGGGGGCCGATTGAAGCTTTCTTT
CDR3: CASSTTDRGPIEAFF

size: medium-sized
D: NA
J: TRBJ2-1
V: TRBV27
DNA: TGTGCCAGCAGTTTTCGGGGACCCTCCTACAATGAGCAGTTCTTC
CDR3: CASSFRGPSYNEQFF

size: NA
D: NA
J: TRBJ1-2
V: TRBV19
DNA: TGTGCCAGCAGTCTGACACGCCTGAGTTATGGCTACACCTTC
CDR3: CASSLTRLSYGYTF

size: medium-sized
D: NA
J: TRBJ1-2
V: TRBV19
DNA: TGTGCCAGTAGTATGGTGCAGGGCTATGGCTACACCTTC
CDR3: CASSMVQGYGYTF

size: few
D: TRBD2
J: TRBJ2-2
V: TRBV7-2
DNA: TGTGCCAGCAGCTTGTACGGGGGGGCCTCCGGGGAGCTGTTTTTT
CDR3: CASSLYGGASGELFF

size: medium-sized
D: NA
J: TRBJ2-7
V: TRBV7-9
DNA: TGTGCCAGCAGCTCCGGCAGGGAAGTCTACGAGCAGTACTTC
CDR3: CASSSGREVYEQYF

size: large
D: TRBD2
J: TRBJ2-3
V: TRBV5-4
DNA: TGTGCCAGCAGCCCGAGAGGTGGGACTAGCGGTCGATCTAGCACAGATACGCAGTATTTT
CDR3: CASSPRGGTSGRSSTDTQYF

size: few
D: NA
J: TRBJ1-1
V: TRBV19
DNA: TGTGCCAGTCTTATCAGGACGGGGACTGAAGCTTTCTTT
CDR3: CASLIRTGTEAFF

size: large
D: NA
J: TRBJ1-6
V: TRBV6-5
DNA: TGTGCCAGCAGTATACAGGGACGCTGGTCACCCCTCCACTTT
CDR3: CASSIQGRWSPLHF

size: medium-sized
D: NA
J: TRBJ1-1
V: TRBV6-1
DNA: TGTGCCAGCAGTGACCTACAGGGACGAGCTTTCTTT
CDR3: CASSDLQGRAFF

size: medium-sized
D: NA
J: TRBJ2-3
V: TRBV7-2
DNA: TGTGCCAGCAGCTTAGACGGACGACGCACAGATACGCAGTATTTT
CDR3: CASSLDGRRTDTQYF

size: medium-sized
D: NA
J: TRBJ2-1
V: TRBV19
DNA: TGTGCCAGTGGTGACAATGAGCAGTTCTTC
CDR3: CASGDNEQFF

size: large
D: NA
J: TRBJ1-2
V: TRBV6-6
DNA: TGTGCCAGCAGTTACCCGAAGGGGGATTATGGCTACACCTTC
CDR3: CASSYPKGDYGYTF

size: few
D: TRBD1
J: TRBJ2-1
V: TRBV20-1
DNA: TGCAGTGCAAGAGCTACGGGACAGGGGCCAGTCAATGAGCAGTTCTTC
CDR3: CSARATGQGPVNEQFF

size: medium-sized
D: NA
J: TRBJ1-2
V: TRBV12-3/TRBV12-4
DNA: TGTGCCAGCAGTTTGGGCTTGGAGCGCGGCTACACCTTC
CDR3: CASSLGLERGYTF

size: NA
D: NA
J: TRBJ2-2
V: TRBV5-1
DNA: TGCGCCAGCAGCTTGTGGGGGAACACCGGGGAGCTGTTTTTT
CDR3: CASSLWGNTGELFF

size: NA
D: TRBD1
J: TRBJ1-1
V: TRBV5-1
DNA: TGCGCCAGCAGCTTTTCAGGGGGAAACACTGAAGCTTTCTTT
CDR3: CASSFSGGNTEAFF

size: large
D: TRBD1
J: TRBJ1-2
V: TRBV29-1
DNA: TGCAGCGTTGGAGGACAGGGGTCTTATAACTATGGCTACACCTTC
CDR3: CSVGGQGSYNYGYTF

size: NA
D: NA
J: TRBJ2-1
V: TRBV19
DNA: TGTGTTAGTGGTGACAATGAGCAGTTCTTC
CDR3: CVSGDNEQFF

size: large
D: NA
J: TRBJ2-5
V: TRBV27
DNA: TGTGCCAGCAAACTGGACGAGGCCCAGGAGACCCAGTACTTC
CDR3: CASKLDEAQETQYF

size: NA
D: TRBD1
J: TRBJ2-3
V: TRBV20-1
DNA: TGCAGTGCTCGGGACAGCCAAAGCACAGATACGCAGTATTTT
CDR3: CSARDSQSTDTQYF

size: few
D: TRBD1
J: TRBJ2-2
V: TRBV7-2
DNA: TGTGCCAGCAGCTTACAGGGGGCGACGAACACCGGGGAGCTGTTTTTT
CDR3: CASSLQGATNTGELFF

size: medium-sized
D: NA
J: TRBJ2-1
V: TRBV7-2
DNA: TGTGCCAGCAGCGCTCTAGCCCCCAGTGAGCAGTTCTTC
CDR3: CASSALAPSEQFF

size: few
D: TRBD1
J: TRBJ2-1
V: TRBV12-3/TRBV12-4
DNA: TGTGCCAGCAGTTTGGAAAACAGGGGGCGATCCTACAATGAGCAGTTCTTC
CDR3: CASSLENRGRSYNEQFF

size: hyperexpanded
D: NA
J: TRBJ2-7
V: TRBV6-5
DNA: TGTGCCAGCAGTTACACGGACACGTCCTACGAGCAGTACTTC
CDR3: CASSYTDTSYEQYF

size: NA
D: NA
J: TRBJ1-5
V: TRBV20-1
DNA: TGCAGTGCTAGAGTGGGTTCCGGGGGCAATCAGCCCCAGCATTTT
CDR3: CSARVGSGGNQPQHF

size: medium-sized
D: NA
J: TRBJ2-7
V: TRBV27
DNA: TGTGCCAGCAGTTTTGCGAATGGCGAGCAGTACTTC
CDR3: CASSFANGEQYF

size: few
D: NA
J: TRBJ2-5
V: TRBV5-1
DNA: TGCGCCAGCAGCCCAGGGTCAGAATTGTTAGAGACCCAGTACTTC
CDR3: CASSPGSELLETQYF

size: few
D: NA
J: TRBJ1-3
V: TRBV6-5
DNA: TGTGCCAGCAGTTCCCCATCGGATCCCGAGGGGCCAGGAAACACCATATATTTT
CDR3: CASSSPSDPEGPGNTIYF

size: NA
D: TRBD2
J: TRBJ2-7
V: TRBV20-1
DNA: TGCAGTGCAAGGACGGGGGGGTACGAGCAGTACTTC
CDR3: CSARTGGYEQYF

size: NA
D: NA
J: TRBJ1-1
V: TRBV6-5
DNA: TGTGCCAGCAGTTACTCGGGGTGGGGCAATGAAGCTTTCTTT
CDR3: CASSYSGWGNEAFF

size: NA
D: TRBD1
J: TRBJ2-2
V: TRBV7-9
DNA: TGTGCCAGCAGCCCCGGACAGGGAGGCACCGGGGAGCTGTTTTTT
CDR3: CASSPGQGGTGELFF